The rows below give T cell receptor beta chains drawn from one sample of a study of shared clonotypes between healthy human individuals. The data were produced by immunoSEQ multiplex PCR, yet TCRdb's version contains in-frame clones alone and is incomplete. The repertoire consists of roughly 650,000 clones, with around 96% occurring once and the leading ten covering 0.095% to 0.13%. Sequenced sample: naive CD8+ T cells sorted from blood. The receptors were sampled from a woman aged 30 to 39 in good health. The CDR3 runs from the conserved cysteine through the conserved F or W. The D gene is left open where the match is weak. Clone size is stated in some rows and not others, as once, few, many or a class when expanded.

abundance: -; d_gene: TRBD2; v_gene: TRBV27; j_gene: TRBJ2-1; CDR3aa: CASSPSGHNEQFF; CDR3nt: TGTGCCAGCAGCCCTAGCGGACACAATGAGCAGTTCTTC
abundance: -; d_gene: -; v_gene: TRBV6-6; j_gene: TRBJ1-1; CDR3aa: CASSYSAGMNTEAFF; CDR3nt: TGTGCCAGCAGTTACTCGGCAGGGATGAACACTGAAGCTTTCTTT
abundance: -; d_gene: TRBD1; v_gene: TRBV5-1; j_gene: TRBJ1-4; CDR3aa: CASSLGTGIEKLFF; CDR3nt: TGCGCCAGCAGCCTGGGGACAGGGATTGAAAAACTGTTTTTT
abundance: -; d_gene: TRBD1; v_gene: TRBV19; j_gene: TRBJ1-5; CDR3aa: CATNVEPGQRNQPQHF; CDR3nt: TGTGCCACAAATGTAGAACCGGGACAGAGAAATCAGCCCCAGCATTTT
abundance: -; d_gene: -; v_gene: TRBV19; j_gene: TRBJ2-1; CDR3aa: CASRVTGLYNEQFF; CDR3nt: TGTGCCAGTAGGGTTACAGGATTATACAATGAGCAGTTCTTC
abundance: -; d_gene: -; v_gene: TRBV5-6; j_gene: TRBJ2-1; CDR3aa: CASSLTGYYNEQFF; CDR3nt: TGTGCCAGCAGCTTGACGGGGTACTACAATGAGCAGTTCTTC
abundance: -; d_gene: -; v_gene: TRBV7-9; j_gene: TRBJ2-3; CDR3aa: CASSPETPEGHTDTQYF; CDR3nt: TGTGCCAGCAGCCCCGAGACTCCCGAAGGACACACAGATACGCAGTATTTT
abundance: -; d_gene: -; v_gene: TRBV28; j_gene: TRBJ2-7; CDR3aa: CASSKTVFEQYF; CDR3nt: TGTGCCAGCAGCAAGACAGTATTCGAGCAGTACTTC
abundance: -; d_gene: TRBD1; v_gene: TRBV28; j_gene: TRBJ1-4; CDR3aa: CASRDRGHDNEKLFF; CDR3nt: TGTGCCAGCAGAGACAGGGGGCATGATAATGAAAAACTGTTTTTT
abundance: -; d_gene: -; v_gene: TRBV7-9; j_gene: TRBJ2-1; CDR3aa: CASSPTASNEQFF; CDR3nt: TGTGCCAGCAGCCCTACAGCGAGCAATGAGCAGTTCTTC
abundance: -; d_gene: -; v_gene: TRBV19; j_gene: TRBJ2-1; CDR3aa: CASGLSSYNEQFF; CDR3nt: TGTGCCAGCGGGCTCAGCTCCTACAATGAGCAGTTCTTC
abundance: -; d_gene: -; v_gene: TRBV6-1; j_gene: TRBJ2-2; CDR3aa: CASSDGLNTGELFF; CDR3nt: TGTGCCAGCAGTGACGGCCTGAACACCGGGGAGCTGTTTTTT
abundance: -; d_gene: -; v_gene: TRBV14; j_gene: TRBJ2-7; CDR3aa: CASSHGSPYEQYF; CDR3nt: TGTGCCAGCAGCCACGGCAGCCCCTACGAGCAGTACTTC
abundance: -; d_gene: -; v_gene: TRBV27; j_gene: TRBJ1-5; CDR3aa: CASRLTQGQAQPQHF; CDR3nt: TGTGCCAGCCGTCTAACACAGGGTCAGGCTCAGCCCCAGCATTTT
abundance: -; d_gene: -; v_gene: TRBV7-2; j_gene: TRBJ2-3; CDR3aa: CASSDYSTDTQYF; CDR3nt: TGTGCCAGCAGCGACTACAGCACAGATACGCAGTATTTT
abundance: -; d_gene: TRBD1; v_gene: TRBV2; j_gene: TRBJ1-2; CDR3aa: CASSEGQHLYGYTF; CDR3nt: TGTGCCAGCAGTGAGGGACAGCACCTCTATGGCTACACCTTC
abundance: -; d_gene: TRBD1; v_gene: TRBV5-5; j_gene: TRBJ1-5; CDR3aa: CASSLSDRGGFRPQHF; CDR3nt: TGTGCCAGCAGCTTGAGCGACAGGGGAGGTTTTCGGCCCCAGCATTTT
abundance: -; d_gene: TRBD1; v_gene: TRBV28; j_gene: TRBJ2-7; CDR3aa: CASSLTGGSYEQYF; CDR3nt: TGTGCCAGCAGTTTGACAGGGGGCTCCTACGAGCAGTACTTC
abundance: -; d_gene: -; v_gene: TRBV6-5; j_gene: TRBJ2-2; CDR3aa: CASSYSPEAGGELFF; CDR3nt: TGTGCCAGCAGTTACTCCCCTGAGGCGGGAGGGGAGCTGTTTTTT
abundance: -; d_gene: TRBD1; v_gene: TRBV27; j_gene: TRBJ2-7; CDR3aa: CASTPGTGYEQYF; CDR3nt: TGTGCCAGCACCCCGGGGACAGGCTACGAGCAGTACTTC
abundance: -; d_gene: -; v_gene: TRBV15; j_gene: TRBJ1-1; CDR3aa: CATSSDDTGGVAFF; CDR3nt: TGTGCCACCAGCAGTGACGACACCGGAGGCGTAGCTTTCTTT
abundance: -; d_gene: -; v_gene: TRBV7-9; j_gene: TRBJ2-7; CDR3aa: CASSLAGVHEQYF; CDR3nt: TGTGCCAGCAGCTTAGCCGGGGTCCACGAGCAGTACTTC
abundance: -; d_gene: -; v_gene: TRBV11-3; j_gene: TRBJ2-2; CDR3aa: CASSFFGSLGGELFF; CDR3nt: TGTGCCAGCAGCTTTTTCGGGTCCCTCGGAGGGGAGCTGTTTTTT
abundance: -; d_gene: TRBD2; v_gene: TRBV27; j_gene: TRBJ2-1; CDR3aa: CASSLGTSGRNEQFF; CDR3nt: TGTGCCAGCAGTTTGGGGACTAGCGGGAGGAATGAGCAGTTCTTC
abundance: -; d_gene: -; v_gene: TRBV27; j_gene: TRBJ1-5; CDR3aa: CASSPTGSVQPQHF; CDR3nt: TGTGCCAGCAGTCCAACAGGGTCTGTTCAGCCCCAGCATTTT
abundance: -; d_gene: -; v_gene: TRBV28; j_gene: TRBJ1-1; CDR3aa: CASSPTDWNTEAFF; CDR3nt: TGTGCCAGCAGTCCGACAGACTGGAACACTGAAGCTTTCTTT
abundance: -; d_gene: TRBD2; v_gene: TRBV30; j_gene: TRBJ2-3; CDR3aa: CAWSVGTGRVSDTQYF; CDR3nt: TGTGCCTGGAGTGTAGGTACCGGGAGGGTATCAGATACGCAGTATTTT
abundance: -; d_gene: TRBD2; v_gene: TRBV10-3; j_gene: TRBJ2-2; CDR3aa: CATIAGGETGELFF; CDR3nt: TGTGCCACGATAGCGGGAGGGGAAACCGGGGAGCTGTTTTTT
abundance: -; d_gene: -; v_gene: TRBV27; j_gene: TRBJ2-1; CDR3aa: CASSLGAGSSYNEQFF; CDR3nt: TGTGCCAGCAGTTTAGGCGCGGGGAGCTCCTACAATGAGCAGTTCTTC
abundance: -; d_gene: TRBD2; v_gene: TRBV7-9; j_gene: TRBJ2-3; CDR3aa: CASRDLAGPGDTQYF; CDR3nt: TGTGCCAGCAGGGATCTAGCGGGACCGGGAGATACGCAGTATTTT
abundance: -; d_gene: TRBD2; v_gene: TRBV5-8; j_gene: TRBJ2-2; CDR3aa: CADGKTSGITGELFF; CDR3nt: TGTGCCGACGGAAAGACTAGCGGGATAACCGGGGAGCTGTTTTTT
abundance: -; d_gene: -; v_gene: TRBV13; j_gene: TRBJ2-7; CDR3aa: CASSHGSNEQYF; CDR3nt: TGTGCCAGCAGCCACGGGTCTAACGAGCAGTACTTC
abundance: -; d_gene: TRBD1; v_gene: TRBV27; j_gene: TRBJ2-7; CDR3aa: CATAYTGTGRYEQYF; CDR3nt: TGTGCCACCGCGTACACCGGGACAGGGCGTTACGAGCAGTACTTC
abundance: -; d_gene: -; v_gene: TRBV28; j_gene: TRBJ1-1; CDR3aa: CASSLWGRGRNTEAFF; CDR3nt: TGTGCCAGCAGTTTGTGGGGAAGAGGGAGGAACACTGAAGCTTTCTTT
abundance: -; d_gene: -; v_gene: TRBV28; j_gene: TRBJ2-7; CDR3aa: CASSLLWGGAHDEQYF; CDR3nt: TGTGCCAGCAGTTTATTATGGGGGGGGGCCCACGACGAGCAGTACTTC
abundance: -; d_gene: -; v_gene: TRBV7-9; j_gene: TRBJ2-2; CDR3aa: CASSSTEDSPTGELFF; CDR3nt: TGTGCCAGCAGCTCGACGGAGGACAGCCCAACCGGGGAGCTGTTTTTT
abundance: -; d_gene: -; v_gene: TRBV19; j_gene: TRBJ2-1; CDR3aa: CASNWGLGYNEQFF; CDR3nt: TGTGCCAGTAATTGGGGCCTGGGCTACAATGAGCAGTTCTTC
abundance: -; d_gene: TRBD1; v_gene: TRBV5-5; j_gene: TRBJ2-7; CDR3aa: CASSIPGQAPGEQYF; CDR3nt: TGTGCCAGCAGCATTCCGGGACAGGCGCCGGGAGAGCAGTACTTC
abundance: once; d_gene: -; v_gene: TRBV6-5; j_gene: TRBJ2-1; CDR3aa: CASSGAGVYNEQFF; CDR3nt: TGTGCCAGCAGTGGGGCAGGGGTGTACAATGAGCAGTTCTTC
abundance: -; d_gene: -; v_gene: TRBV2; j_gene: TRBJ1-5; CDR3aa: CASRPGRSNQPQHF; CDR3nt: TGTGCCAGCAGGCCGGGCAGGAGCAATCAGCCCCAGCATTTT
abundance: -; d_gene: -; v_gene: TRBV28; j_gene: TRBJ2-7; CDR3aa: CASGEGPPYEQYF; CDR3nt: TGTGCCAGCGGGGAAGGGCCTCCCTACGAGCAGTACTTC
abundance: -; d_gene: -; v_gene: TRBV19; j_gene: TRBJ1-4; CDR3aa: CASLGMGSEKLFF; CDR3nt: TGTGCCAGCCTTGGGATGGGGTCTGAAAAACTGTTTTTT
abundance: few; d_gene: -; v_gene: TRBV9; j_gene: TRBJ1-3; CDR3aa: CASSGNTIYF; CDR3nt: TGTGCCAGCAGTGGAAACACCATATATTTT
abundance: -; d_gene: TRBD1; v_gene: TRBV28; j_gene: TRBJ2-5; CDR3aa: CASSLRDRGRETQYF; CDR3nt: TGTGCCAGCAGTTTACGGGACAGGGGGCGGGAGACCCAGTACTTC
abundance: -; d_gene: -; v_gene: TRBV7-9; j_gene: TRBJ2-5; CDR3aa: CASSLTGGPETQYF; CDR3nt: TGTGCCAGCAGCTTAACTGGGGGCCCGGAGACCCAGTACTTC
abundance: once; d_gene: -; v_gene: TRBV2; j_gene: TRBJ2-7; CDR3aa: CASAYTYEQYF; CDR3nt: TGTGCCAGTGCTTATACCTACGAGCAGTACTTC